This TCR beta chain was captured by sequencing in a study of shared clonotypes between healthy human individuals. Terminally differentiated effector memory CD45RA+ cells were excluded from the naive CD8 cells, which were CD45RO-negative and positively selected for CCR7. Whole-study results and caveats: Generally, estimated richness proved larger in naive subsets than it did in memory subsets.

This clone was observed a handful of times. Its antigen is unidentified. J was trimmed by 7 bases and V by 3 bases; bases with no gene match: 6. The CDR3 runs to 13 residues. The V gene's germline CDR1 is LNHDA and CDR2 SQIVND (reference sequence). The authors split each subset's genomic DNA evenly across several immunoSEQ plates. Original analysis: Without quality scores, immunoSEQ junctional reads could not be filtered like full-length reads. Profiling relied on immunoSEQ multiplex PCR, and the TCRdb table lists in-frame clones only, not all of them. The V and J calls and the clone size are those of that table, but D and trimming were determined from the DNA. Of roughly 2,000,000 clones listed, about 94% are singletons.

Specimen: naive CD8+ T cells sorted from blood. The clonotype originates from a man aged 18 to 30 in good health. The rearrangement joins TRBV19 to TRBJ2-7; 7 positions agree with TRBD2. The CDR3 loop is CASSMGGAGEQYF. The CDR3 DNA is TGTGCCAGTAGTATGGGAGGAGCGGGGGAGCAGTACTTC.